Listed below are T cell receptor beta chains from one sample, sequenced in a study of OX40 agonist ivuxolimab in advanced cancers. Some clones are missing from TCRdb's copy, which holds only in-frame ones; the method was immunoSEQ multiplex PCR. The table has roughly 50,000 clones, approximately 88% seen once; the top ten hold over 10%. Sequenced here: CD4+ or CD8+ T cells sorted from blood, sampled in a trial of the OX40 agonist ivuxolimab. The receptors were sampled from an adult with an advanced solid tumor such as melanoma, head and neck, liver or kidney cancer. The CDR3 runs from the conserved cysteine through the conserved F or W. A D gene is named only where the DNA matches it firmly. The size entry is marked missing in some rows and otherwise reads once, few, many or a size class.

d_call: -; clone_size: once; v_call: TRBV18; j_call: TRBJ2-1; cdr3_length: 13; cdr3_nt: TGTGCCAGCTCACCACCGTCCTACAATGAGCAGTTCTTC; cdr3_aa: CASSPPSYNEQFF
d_call: -; clone_size: -; v_call: TRBV10-3; j_call: TRBJ2-5; cdr3_length: 14; cdr3_nt: TGTGCCATCAGTGAGTCTGGGGTTGGTGAGACCCAGTACTTC; cdr3_aa: CAISESGVGETQYF
d_call: TRBD1; clone_size: few; v_call: TRBV10-3; j_call: TRBJ1-1; cdr3_length: 14; cdr3_nt: TGTGCCATCAGGCAGGACAGGGGGAACACTGAAGCTTTCTTT; cdr3_aa: CAIRQDRGNTEAFF
d_call: -; clone_size: once; v_call: TRBV6-5; j_call: TRBJ1-1; cdr3_length: 14; cdr3_nt: TGTGCCAGCAGTCGCCTAACAACGAACACTGAAGCTTTCTTT; cdr3_aa: CASSRLTTNTEAFF
d_call: TRBD1; clone_size: -; v_call: TRBV29-1; j_call: TRBJ1-2; cdr3_length: 13; cdr3_nt: TGCAGCGTTGAGACAGGGAGGGACTATGGCTACACCTTC; cdr3_aa: CSVETGRDYGYTF
d_call: -; clone_size: -; v_call: TRBV28; j_call: TRBJ1-5; cdr3_length: 18; cdr3_nt: TGTGCCAGCTGCCCTCCGGTGTCGGGCGCGGGTAGCAATCAGCCCCAGCATTTT; cdr3_aa: CASCPPVSGAGSNQPQHF
d_call: -; clone_size: -; v_call: TRBV14; j_call: TRBJ2-2; cdr3_length: 13; cdr3_nt: TGTGCCAGCAGCCAAGCCTACACCGGGGAGCTGTTTTTT; cdr3_aa: CASSQAYTGELFF
d_call: TRBD2; clone_size: -; v_call: TRBV5-1; j_call: TRBJ2-3; cdr3_length: 17; cdr3_nt: TGCGCCAGCAGCTTGGGCCTAGCGGGTCCTGGCACAGATACGCAGTATTTT; cdr3_aa: CASSLGLAGPGTDTQYF
d_call: TRBD1; clone_size: -; v_call: TRBV6-5; j_call: TRBJ1-1; cdr3_length: 15; cdr3_nt: TGTGCCAGCAGTTCCCCGGGACAGGGCTGGACTGAAGCTTTCTTT; cdr3_aa: CASSSPGQGWTEAFF
d_call: -; clone_size: -; v_call: TRBV6-1; j_call: TRBJ2-7; cdr3_length: 13; cdr3_nt: TGTGCCAGCAGTGAAGGGACGGGACTGCAGCAGTACTTC; cdr3_aa: CASSEGTGLQQYF
d_call: TRBD2; clone_size: -; v_call: TRBV7-9; j_call: TRBJ2-3; cdr3_length: 17; cdr3_nt: TGTGCCAGCAGTCCGTCTTTCCGGACTAGAATTGGGGATACGCAGTATTTT; cdr3_aa: CASSPSFRTRIGDTQYF
d_call: -; clone_size: -; v_call: TRBV6-1; j_call: TRBJ2-3; cdr3_length: 14; cdr3_nt: TGTGCCAGCACCCTCCTTACAGGGACAGATACGCAGTATTTT; cdr3_aa: CASTLLTGTDTQYF
d_call: TRBD2; clone_size: -; v_call: TRBV9; j_call: TRBJ2-1; cdr3_length: 17; cdr3_nt: TGTGCCAGCAGCATCACCGGGACTAGCGGGATTTACAATGAGCAGTTCTTC; cdr3_aa: CASSITGTSGIYNEQFF
d_call: -; clone_size: -; v_call: TRBV5-1; j_call: TRBJ2-1; cdr3_length: 15; cdr3_nt: TGCGCCAGCAGGAGCCGGGACTTCCCCTACAATGAGCAGTTCTTC; cdr3_aa: CASRSRDFPYNEQFF
d_call: -; clone_size: few; v_call: TRBV5-1; j_call: TRBJ1-1; cdr3_length: 16; cdr3_nt: TGCGCCAGCAGCTGGGCACCCGGGACGGTGAACACTGAAGCTTTCTTT; cdr3_aa: CASSWAPGTVNTEAFF
d_call: TRBD2; clone_size: -; v_call: TRBV28; j_call: TRBJ2-3; cdr3_length: 15; cdr3_nt: TGTGCCAGCAGTTCTAGCGGGGCCGATGGTGGTACGCAGTATTTT; cdr3_aa: CASSSSGADGGTQYF
d_call: -; clone_size: -; v_call: TRBV6-6; j_call: TRBJ2-3; cdr3_length: 16; cdr3_nt: TGTGCCAGCAGCACCGTCCGGCGGACTAGCACAGATACGCAGTATTTT; cdr3_aa: CASSTVRRTSTDTQYF
d_call: -; clone_size: -; v_call: TRBV4-1; j_call: TRBJ1-3; cdr3_length: 14; cdr3_nt: TGCGCCAGCAGCCAAGCCCGGGCCCCCGTCACCATATATTTT; cdr3_aa: CASSQARAPVTIYF
d_call: -; clone_size: -; v_call: TRBV7-6; j_call: TRBJ2-7; cdr3_length: 15; cdr3_nt: TGTGCCAGCAGCCCAATGAGTTCAGGGCAAGGCGAGCAGTACTTC; cdr3_aa: CASSPMSSGQGEQYF
d_call: -; clone_size: few; v_call: TRBV11-2; j_call: TRBJ1-2; cdr3_length: 13; cdr3_nt: TGTGCCAGCAGCTTAGGACGGTCCCCTGACTACACCTTC; cdr3_aa: CASSLGRSPDYTF
d_call: -; clone_size: -; v_call: TRBV27; j_call: TRBJ2-3; cdr3_length: 15; cdr3_nt: TGTGCCAGCAGTTTATTCTTCCTAGCGCCAGATACGCAGTATTTT; cdr3_aa: CASSLFFLAPDTQYF
d_call: -; clone_size: -; v_call: TRBV18; j_call: TRBJ2-5; cdr3_length: 15; cdr3_nt: TGTGCCAGCTCACCATCTGAGGGAGTTAGGGAGACCCAGTACTTC; cdr3_aa: CASSPSEGVRETQYF
d_call: -; clone_size: -; v_call: TRBV5-4; j_call: TRBJ2-3; cdr3_length: 12; cdr3_nt: TGTGCCAGCAGCTCCCTTCCAGATACGCAGTATTTT; cdr3_aa: CASSSLPDTQYF
d_call: -; clone_size: few; v_call: TRBV2; j_call: TRBJ1-4; cdr3_length: 13; cdr3_nt: TGTGCCAGCAGAGATTCAACTAATGAAAAACTGTTTTTT; cdr3_aa: CASRDSTNEKLFF
d_call: -; clone_size: -; v_call: TRBV6-5; j_call: TRBJ2-2; cdr3_length: 15; cdr3_nt: TGTGCCAGCAGTTACAGTTTCTTAATCACCGGGGAGCTGTTTTTT; cdr3_aa: CASSYSFLITGELFF
d_call: -; clone_size: -; v_call: TRBV5-1; j_call: TRBJ1-2; cdr3_length: 14; cdr3_nt: TGCGCCAGCAGCCAGGGAAGGACCGAAGGGGGCTACACCTTC; cdr3_aa: CASSQGRTEGGYTF
d_call: -; clone_size: -; v_call: TRBV7-2; j_call: TRBJ2-1; cdr3_length: 13; cdr3_nt: TGTGCCAGCAGCTTACGACCAGAGAGGGGTCTGTTCTTC; cdr3_aa: CASSLRPERGLFF
d_call: -; clone_size: -; v_call: TRBV27; j_call: TRBJ1-2; cdr3_length: 13; cdr3_nt: TGTGCCAGCAGTCCCTTGGGGGGGATTGGCTACACCTTC; cdr3_aa: CASSPLGGIGYTF
d_call: TRBD2; clone_size: -; v_call: TRBV7-6; j_call: TRBJ2-5; cdr3_length: 17; cdr3_nt: TGTGCCAGCAGCTTAGCAATGTTCGCGGGGGACCAAGAGACCCAGTACTTC; cdr3_aa: CASSLAMFAGDQETQYF
d_call: -; clone_size: large; v_call: TRBV10-1; j_call: TRBJ2-1; cdr3_length: 16; cdr3_nt: TGCGCCAGCAGTGGGGGCCGGGACTCGGAGGACGATGAGCAGTTCTTC; cdr3_aa: CASSGGRDSEDDEQFF
d_call: TRBD1; clone_size: -; v_call: TRBV7-2; j_call: TRBJ1-2; cdr3_length: 15; cdr3_nt: TGTGCCAGCAGCTTAGCGGGGACAGCCCTCTATGGCTACACCTTC; cdr3_aa: CASSLAGTALYGYTF
d_call: -; clone_size: -; v_call: TRBV6-4; j_call: TRBJ2-7; cdr3_length: 20; cdr3_nt: TGTGCCAGCAGTGACCCCTCCGACCTAGAGACTAGTGGGGAAATCTACGAGCAGTACTTC; cdr3_aa: CASSDPSDLETSGEIYEQYF
d_call: -; clone_size: -; v_call: TRBV5-1; j_call: TRBJ1-2; cdr3_length: 16; cdr3_nt: TGCGCCAGCAGCCCGGGCGAACAGGGAGCTAACTATGGCTACACCTTC; cdr3_aa: CASSPGEQGANYGYTF
d_call: TRBD2; clone_size: -; v_call: TRBV5-6; j_call: TRBJ2-7; cdr3_length: 15; cdr3_nt: TGTGCCAGCAGCTTCCTAGCGGGGGATACCTACGAGCAGTACTTC; cdr3_aa: CASSFLAGDTYEQYF
d_call: TRBD1; clone_size: once; v_call: TRBV5-4; j_call: TRBJ1-4; cdr3_length: 15; cdr3_nt: TGTGCCAGCAGCCAAGAGACAGGGGATAATGAAAAACTGTTTTTT; cdr3_aa: CASSQETGDNEKLFF
d_call: TRBD1; clone_size: -; v_call: TRBV5-6; j_call: TRBJ1-3; cdr3_length: 14; cdr3_nt: TGTGCCAGCAGCTCCCCGACAGGGGGAAACACCATATATTTT; cdr3_aa: CASSSPTGGNTIYF
d_call: -; clone_size: -; v_call: TRBV4-1; j_call: TRBJ1-6; cdr3_length: 13; cdr3_nt: TGCGCCAGCAGCCCCCGGGACAATTCACCCCTCCACTTT; cdr3_aa: CASSPRDNSPLHF
d_call: -; clone_size: -; v_call: TRBV7-2; j_call: TRBJ2-7; cdr3_length: 12; cdr3_nt: TGTGCCAGCAGCTCCACTCCTACGCAGCAGTACTTC; cdr3_aa: CASSSTPTQQYF
d_call: -; clone_size: -; v_call: TRBV11-1; j_call: TRBJ2-2; cdr3_length: 13; cdr3_nt: TGTGCCAGCAGCTTATACGGCACCGGGGAGCTGTTTTTT; cdr3_aa: CASSLYGTGELFF
d_call: -; clone_size: -; v_call: TRBV19; j_call: TRBJ2-7; cdr3_length: 15; cdr3_nt: TGTGCCAGTAGGATTTCCGCCGGGGCACTATACGAGCAGTACTTC; cdr3_aa: CASRISAGALYEQYF
d_call: TRBD1; clone_size: -; v_call: TRBV7-9; j_call: TRBJ1-5; cdr3_length: 15; cdr3_nt: TGTGCCAGCAGCTCAGGGACAGCCGACAATCAGCCCCAGCATTTT; cdr3_aa: CASSSGTADNQPQHF
d_call: -; clone_size: -; v_call: TRBV28; j_call: TRBJ1-4; cdr3_length: 14; cdr3_nt: TGTGCCAGCAGTTTTACTGGGTTTATTGAAAAACTGTTTTTT; cdr3_aa: CASSFTGFIEKLFF
d_call: TRBD1; clone_size: -; v_call: TRBV7-9; j_call: TRBJ1-2; cdr3_length: 15; cdr3_nt: TGTGCCAGCAGCTGGGTTGGACAGGAAGAAAATGGCTACACCTTC; cdr3_aa: CASSWVGQEENGYTF
d_call: TRBD2; clone_size: -; v_call: TRBV5-1; j_call: TRBJ2-2; cdr3_length: 17; cdr3_nt: TGCGCCAGCAGCCCGACTAGCGGGGGGGGAAACACCGGGGAGCTGTTTTTT; cdr3_aa: CASSPTSGGGNTGELFF
d_call: -; clone_size: -; v_call: TRBV12-5; j_call: TRBJ2-3; cdr3_length: 17; cdr3_nt: TGTGCTAGTGGTTCCTCCCGGGCCCCCGGAGGGACAGATACGCAGTATTTT; cdr3_aa: CASGSSRAPGGTDTQYF
d_call: -; clone_size: -; v_call: TRBV7-8; j_call: TRBJ1-4; cdr3_length: 19; cdr3_nt: TGTGCCAGCAGCTTAATTGCCAGAAATAGGGCCGCAACTAATGAAAAACTGTTTTTT; cdr3_aa: CASSLIARNRAATNEKLFF
d_call: TRBD1; clone_size: -; v_call: TRBV29-1; j_call: TRBJ2-3; cdr3_length: 14; cdr3_nt: TGCAGCGGTACCGGGACAGGGGCTACAGATACGCAGTATTTT; cdr3_aa: CSGTGTGATDTQYF